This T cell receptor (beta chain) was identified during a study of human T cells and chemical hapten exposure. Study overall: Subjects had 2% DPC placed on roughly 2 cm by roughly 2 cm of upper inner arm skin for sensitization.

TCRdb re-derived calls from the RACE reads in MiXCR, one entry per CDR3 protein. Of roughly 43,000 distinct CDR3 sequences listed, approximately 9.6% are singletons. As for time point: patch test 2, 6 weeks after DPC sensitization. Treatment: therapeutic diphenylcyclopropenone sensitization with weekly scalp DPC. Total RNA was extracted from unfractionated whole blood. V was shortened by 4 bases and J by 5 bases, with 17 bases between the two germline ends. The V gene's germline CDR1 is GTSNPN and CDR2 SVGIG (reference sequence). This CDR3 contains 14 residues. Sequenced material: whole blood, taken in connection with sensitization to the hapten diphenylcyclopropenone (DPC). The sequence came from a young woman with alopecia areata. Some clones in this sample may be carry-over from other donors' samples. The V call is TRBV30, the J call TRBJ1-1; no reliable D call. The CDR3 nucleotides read TGTGCCTGGACCACCGGGGTGGGAGGAACTGAAGCTTTCTTT. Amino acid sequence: CAWTTGVGGTEAFF.